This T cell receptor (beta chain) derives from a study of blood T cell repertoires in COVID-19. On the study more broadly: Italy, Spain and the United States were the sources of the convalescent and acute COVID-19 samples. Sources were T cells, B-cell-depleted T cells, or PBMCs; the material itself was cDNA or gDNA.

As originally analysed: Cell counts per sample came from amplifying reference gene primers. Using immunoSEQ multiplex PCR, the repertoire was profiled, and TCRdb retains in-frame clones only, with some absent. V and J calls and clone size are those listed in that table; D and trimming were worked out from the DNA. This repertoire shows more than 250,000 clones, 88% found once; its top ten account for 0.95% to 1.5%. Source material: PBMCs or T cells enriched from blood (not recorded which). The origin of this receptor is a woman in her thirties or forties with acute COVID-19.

CDR3 protein: CASSVGAQGATDTQYF. For the CDR3, the DNA is TGTGCCAGCAGCGTAGGGGCCCAGGGGGCTACAGATACGCAGTATTTT. This sequence joins TRBV9 and TRBJ2-3; 8 bases map to TRBD1. With V trimmed by 0 bases and J by 3 bases, 6 bases remained unmatched. The CDR3 spans 16 residues. CDR1 is SGDLS and CDR2 is YYNGEE in the germline V gene.